These 25 T cell receptor beta chains share one sample of origin, sequenced in a study of early stage breast cancer tumors. Data came from immunoSEQ multiplex PCR; TCRdb stores just in-frame clones and leaves some out. The sample carries around 71,000 clones, around 85% recorded once. The sample was blood. The receptors were sampled from a person between 55 and 69 years old with breast cancer.

The rearrangement joins TRBV5-1 to TRBJ2-3; 7 bases are a match to TRBD2. Trimming cost V 2 bases and J 2 bases; bases outside gene matches: 8. The V gene's germline CDR1 is SGHRS and CDR2 YFSETQ. This CDR3 has 16 residues. DNA for the CDR3: TGCGCCAGCAGCTTATTAGCGGGCGCTTCCACAGATACGCAGTATTTT. Amino acids: CASSLLAGASTDTQYF.

This clone has just one count. The CDR3 DNA follows: TGTGCCAGCAGTGTGGGGGGGGTGGGCCAGCCCCAGCATTTT. Its protein product is CASSVGGVGQPQHF. The rearrangement links TRBV6-1 to TRBJ1-5; possible D gene TRBD1, 5 bases. Trimming removed 4 bases from V and 7 bases from J, with 14 bases in between. Germline assignment: CDR1 MNHNS and CDR2 SASEGT. The CDR3 has 14 residues.

The sample holds one count of this clone. The chain recombines TRBV9 with TRBJ2-7; 10 positions agree with TRBD2. Trimming at V came to 4 bases and at J to 5 bases, leaving 9 bases not matched to a gene. Germline V gene lookup returns CDR1 SGDLS and CDR2 YYNGEE. The CDR3 has 15 residues. In nucleotides, the CDR3 is TGTGCCAGCAGCTTCTACAGCGGGGGGGCCAACGAGCAGTACTTC. Its protein product is CASSFYSGGANEQYF.

This chain connects TRBV7-6 to TRBJ1-3; D not certain. The CDR3 consists of 16 residues. CDR1 and CDR2 (germline): SGHVS, FNYEAQ. With 1 base removed from V and 2 bases from J, the gap between germline ends came to 12 bases. The CDR3 DNA sequence: TGTGCCAGCAGCTTAGACCTGGCGACGACTGGAAACACCATATATTTT. This gives the protein CASSLDLATTGNTIYF.

This rearrangement joins TRBV27 to TRBJ1-4; no clear D. The length of the CDR3 is 15 residues. The germline CDR1 and CDR2 sequences are MNHEY and SMNVEV (reference sequence). Trimming stripped 6 bases from V and 4 bases from J, with 15 bases between. CDR3 protein: CASSRLYGDNEKLFF. CDR3 DNA sequence: TGTGCCAGCAGCCGATTGTATGGCGATAATGAAAAACTGTTTTTT.

The table lists this clone with a count of one. V usage is TRBV21-1 and J usage is TRBJ1-1. TRBV21-1 is termed a pseudogene. This CDR3 is built from 14 residues. For the CDR3, the DNA is TGTGCCAGCAGCAAGGGAGGGGTTACGCTTGAAGCTTTCTTT. This translates into CASSKGGVTLEAFF.

The rearrangement links TRBV18 to TRBJ2-2; D gene unclear. V lost 3 bases, J lost 2 bases, and 10 bases lay in between. The CDR3 covers 15 residues. Per germline, CDR1 KGHSH and CDR2 LQKENI. The CDR3 bases are TGTGCCAGCTCACCGACTCTCGAAAACACCGGGGAGCTGTTTTTT. Amino acids: CASSPTLENTGELFF.

The V and J genes are TRBV18 and TRBJ2-2, with D hard to call. Germline CDR1 KGHSH, CDR2 LQKENI. The CDR3 contains 14 residues. Trimming removed 1 base at V and 6 bases at J, with 9 bases between. This CDR3 is CASSPRASAGELFF. As DNA, the CDR3 is TGTGCCAGCTCACCACGGGCTTCCGCCGGGGAGCTGTTTTTT.

V is TRBV30 and J is TRBJ2-1, with 11 bases aligning to TRBD2. Per germline, CDR1 GTSNPN and CDR2 SVGIG (reference sequence). J lost 5 bases, V lost 0 bases, and 9 bases had no gene match. The CDR3 contains 17 residues. The CDR3 reads CAWSVRTGTSGNNEQFF. The CDR3 coding sequence is TGTGCCTGGAGTGTACGAACCGGGACTAGCGGTAACAATGAGCAGTTCTTC.

The chain joins TRBV2 to TRBJ2-3, with a weak D call TRBD1 (6 bases). The CDR3 runs to 13 residues. V lost 1 base, J lost 15 bases, and 17 bases lay in between. Germline CDR1 is SNHLY and CDR2 is FYNNEI. This CDR3 is CASSEEVRDTKYF. DNA for the CDR3: TGTGCCAGCAGTGAAGAAGTCCGGGACACGAAATATTTT.

The chain links TRBV18 to TRBJ1-3; no definite D call. CDR3 size: 14 residues. Germline lookup yields CDR1 KGHSH and CDR2 LQKENI. V dropped 2 bases and J dropped 0 bases, with 5 bases sitting between them. CDR3 nucleotides: TGTGCCAGCTCACCAACGGACTCTGGAAACACCATATATTTT. As protein: CASSPTDSGNTIYF.

The chain employs TRBV7-3 and TRBJ1-1, with D possibly matching TRBD1 (6 bases). V lost 2 bases to trimming and J lost 2 bases, with 9 bases between them. CDR1 SGHTA and CDR2 FQGTGA come from the germline V gene. CDR3 length: 14 amino acids. In DNA, the CDR3 is TGTGCCAGCAGCTTACAGGGGTTAAACACTGAAGCTTTCTTT. Protein: CASSLQGLNTEAFF.

This chain joins TRBV7-9 and TRBJ2-7; 7 bases match TRBD2. Germline V CDR1 and CDR2: SEHNR, FQNEAQ (reference sequence). After removal of 7 bases from V and 3 bases from J, the junction contained 9 bases not matched to a gene. This CDR3 spans 14 amino acids. The CDR3 DNA is TGTGCCAGCACCCAGTATGCGGGGGACTACGAGCAGTACTTC. It is translated as CASTQYAGDYEQYF.

The chain links TRBV4-3 to TRBJ2-1; D unresolved. V lost 2 bases and J lost 5, with 4 bases in between. Germline assignment: CDR1 LGHNA and CDR2 YSLEER. The CDR3 sequence is 12 residues long. The CDR3 region has the DNA TGCGCCAGCAGCCAATCCCACAATGAGCAGTTCTTC. Residues: CASSQSHNEQFF.

The chain is built from TRBV7-8 and TRBJ2-7, with 9 bases aligning to TRBD2. Unmatched junction bases numbered 12, after V lost 3 bases and J lost 6 bases. The CDR3 is 16 amino acids. Germline V gene data show CDR1 as SGHVS and CDR2 as FQNEAQ. The CDR3 is CASSLNQAGGLLEQYF. The CDR3 DNA reads TGTGCCAGCAGCTTGAACCAAGCGGGAGGTCTGCTCGAGCAGTACTTC.

V and J are TRBV7-9 and TRBJ1-1; maybe TRBD1 (5 bases). Between the trimmed V and J ends, which lost 1 base and 1 base, there was a span of 7 bases. The CDR3 is made up of 14 amino acids. Germline V CDR1 and CDR2: SEHNR, FQNEAQ (reference sequence). The CDR3, as DNA: TGTGCCAGCAGCTTAGGTCAGGGGAACACTGAAGCTTTCTTT. This sequence encodes CASSLGQGNTEAFF.

The chain uses TRBV7-2 and TRBJ2-1; 7 positions agree with TRBD2. The CDR3 contains 12 residues. Germline CDR1 SGHTA, CDR2 FQGNSA. Germline trimming cut 5 bases from V and 8 bases from J; bases unmatched to any gene: 3. DNA of the CDR3: TGTGCCAGCAGCATTCGGGAGGATGAGCAGTTCTTC. Encoded protein: CASSIREDEQFF.

The V and J genes are TRBV7-3 and TRBJ2-3; D perhaps matches TRBD2 (6 bases). The CDR3 has 18 amino acids. Germline lookup yields CDR1 SGHTA and CDR2 FQGTGA. Trimming shortened V by 2 bases and J by 0 bases, and 18 bases separated the two germline ends. The CDR3 is CASSLWGVPRASTDTQYF. Written as DNA, the CDR3 is TGTGCCAGCAGCTTATGGGGGGTTCCCCGTGCTAGCACAGATACGCAGTATTTT.

This clone was detected only a few times. V is TRBV7-2 and J is TRBJ2-6; a weak D match, TRBD2 (5 bases). V was trimmed by 1 base and J by 2 bases, leaving 9 bases between them. The CDR3 consists of 16 residues. Germline CDR1 is SGHTA and CDR2 is FQGNSA. CDR3 bases: TGTGCCAGCAGCTTAGTAGTGGGAGCTGGGGCCAACGTCCTGACTTTC. Amino acids: CASSLVVGAGANVLTF.

The chain recombines TRBV7-2 with TRBJ2-3, with a possible D match to TRBD2 (5 bases). Germline-derived CDR1 and CDR2 are SGHTA and FQGNSA. This CDR3 region has 11 residues. V dropped 8 bases and J dropped 4 bases, with 7 bases sitting between them. The CDR3 sequence is CASGSADTQYF. The CDR3 DNA is TGTGCCAGCGGGAGCGCAGATACGCAGTATTTT.

The DNA of the CDR3 is TGTGCCAGTAGTATAATCTCGACGAGACTCCTACTAAGTACGCAGTATTTT. Translation: CASSIISTRLLLSTQYF. The chain carries TRBV19 and TRBJ2-3; D is unclear. The CDR3 spans 17 residues. The germline V gene encodes CDR1 LNHDA and CDR2 SQIVND (reference sequence). Trimming pared 2 bases from V and 8 bases from J, leaving 23 bases between.

The V gene is TRBV10-3, the J gene TRBJ1-2; possible D gene TRBD1, 6 bases. The CDR3 spans 10 residues. Germline CDR1 ENHRY, CDR2 SYGVKD. Trimming pared 11 bases from V and 8 bases from J, leaving 12 bases between. This CDR3 is CASRGGGYTF. The CDR3 nucleotides are TGTGCCTCCCGAGGGGGAGGCTACACCTTC.

The chain couples TRBV28 to TRBJ1-5; a weak D match, TRBD1 (6 bases). This CDR3 is 13 amino acids long. Trimming took off 6 bases at V and 4 bases at J, with 10 bases between the two ends. The V gene's germline CDR1 is MDHEN and CDR2 SYDVKM. In nucleotides, the CDR3 is TGTGCCAGCAGAGCAGGGGTTAATCAGCCCCAGCATTTT. Its translation: CASRAGVNQPQHF.

The gene calls are TRBV4-3 and TRBJ2-7; 7 nucleotides line up with TRBD1. The trim removed 4 bases at V and 3 bases at J, leaving 9 bases unmatched. CDR1 and CDR2 from the germline V gene are LGHNA and YSLEER. CDR3 length equals 15 residues. The CDR3 coding sequence is TGCGCCAGCAGCCGCCGGACAGGTCCAGGCTACGAGCAGTACTTC. Translating gives CASSRRTGPGYEQYF.

The V call is TRBV2, the J call TRBJ2-3; no reliable D call. The germline V and J ends were trimmed by 5 bases and 2 bases, with 5 bases remaining between them. The CDR3 is made up of 12 amino acids. Germline CDR1 is SNHLY and CDR2 is FYNNEI. CDR3 DNA sequence: TGTGCCAGCAGTTGGGCCACAGATACGCAGTATTTT. Protein: CASSWATDTQYF.